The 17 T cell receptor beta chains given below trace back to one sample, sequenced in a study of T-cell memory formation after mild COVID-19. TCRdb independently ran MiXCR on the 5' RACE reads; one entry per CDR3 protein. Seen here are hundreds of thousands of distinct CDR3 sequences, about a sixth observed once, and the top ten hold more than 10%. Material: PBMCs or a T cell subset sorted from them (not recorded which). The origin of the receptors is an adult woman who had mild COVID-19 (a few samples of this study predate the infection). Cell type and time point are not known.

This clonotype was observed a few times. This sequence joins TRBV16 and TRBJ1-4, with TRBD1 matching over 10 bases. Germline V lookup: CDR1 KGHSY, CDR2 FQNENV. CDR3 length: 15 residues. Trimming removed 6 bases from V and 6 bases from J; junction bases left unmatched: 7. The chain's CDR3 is CASRKKTGGYEKLFF. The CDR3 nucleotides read TGTGCCAGCAGAAAAAAGACAGGGGGCTATGAAAAACTGTTTTTT.

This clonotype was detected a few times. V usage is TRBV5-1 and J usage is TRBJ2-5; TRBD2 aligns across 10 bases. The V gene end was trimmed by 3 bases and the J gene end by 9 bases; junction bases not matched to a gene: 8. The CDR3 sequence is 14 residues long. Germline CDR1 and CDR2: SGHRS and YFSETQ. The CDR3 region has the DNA TGCGCCAGCAGCTCCCGGACTAGCGGACCACCCCAGTACTTC. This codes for CASSSRTSGPPQYF.

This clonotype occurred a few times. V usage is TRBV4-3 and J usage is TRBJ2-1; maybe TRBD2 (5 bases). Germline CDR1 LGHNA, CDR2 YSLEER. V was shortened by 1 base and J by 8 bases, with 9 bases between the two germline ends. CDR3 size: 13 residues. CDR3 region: CASSQVAGDEQFF. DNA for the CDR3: TGCGCCAGCAGCCAAGTCGCCGGGGATGAGCAGTTCTTC.

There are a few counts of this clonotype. DNA for the CDR3: TGTGCCAGCAGCCCCAAGCGGGGGGGCTACGAGCAGTACTTC. Translating gives CASSPKRGGYEQYF. V and J are TRBV3-1 and TRBJ2-7, with 10 bases fitting TRBD2. CDR3 length equals 14 residues. The germline gives CDR1 LGHDT, CDR2 YNNKEL (reference sequence). V gave up 4 bases and J gave up 3 bases; unmatched junction bases: 3.

The CDR3 here is CASSIDGNVNTEAFF. As DNA, the CDR3 is TGTGCCAGTAGTATAGACGGGAACGTTAACACTGAAGCTTTCTTT. The V gene is TRBV19, the J gene TRBJ1-1; D remains unclear. The CDR3 length is 15 residues. Trimming left V 0 bases short and J 2 bases short, with 10 bases between. Germline values: CDR1 LNHDA, CDR2 SQIVND (reference sequence).

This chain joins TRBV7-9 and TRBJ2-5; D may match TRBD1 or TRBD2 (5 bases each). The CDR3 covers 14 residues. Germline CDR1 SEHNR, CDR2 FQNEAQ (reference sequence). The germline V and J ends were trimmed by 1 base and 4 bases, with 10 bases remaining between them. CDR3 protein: CASSLGLGVETQYF. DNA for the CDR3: TGTGCCAGCAGCTTAGGCCTGGGGGTAGAGACCCAGTACTTC.

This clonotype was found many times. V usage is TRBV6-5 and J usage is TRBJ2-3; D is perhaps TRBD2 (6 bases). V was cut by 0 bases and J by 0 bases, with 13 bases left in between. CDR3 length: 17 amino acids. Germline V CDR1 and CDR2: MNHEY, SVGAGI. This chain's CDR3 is CASSYSEVRGSTDTQYF. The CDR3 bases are TGTGCCAGCAGTTACTCGGAGGTGCGGGGTAGCACAGATACGCAGTATTTT.

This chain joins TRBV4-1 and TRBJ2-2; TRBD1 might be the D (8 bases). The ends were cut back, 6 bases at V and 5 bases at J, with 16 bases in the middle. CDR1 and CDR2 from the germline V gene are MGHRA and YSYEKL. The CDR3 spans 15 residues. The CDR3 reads CASRSGQGGTGELFF. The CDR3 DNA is TGCGCCAGCAGGTCCGGACAGGGAGGGACCGGGGAGCTGTTTTTT.

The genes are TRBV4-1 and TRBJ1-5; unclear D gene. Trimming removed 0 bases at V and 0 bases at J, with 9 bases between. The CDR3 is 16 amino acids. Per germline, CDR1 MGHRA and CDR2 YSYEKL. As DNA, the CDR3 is TGCGCCAGCAGCCAAGATCGGGCAGCTAGCAATCAGCCCCAGCATTTT. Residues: CASSQDRAASNQPQHF.

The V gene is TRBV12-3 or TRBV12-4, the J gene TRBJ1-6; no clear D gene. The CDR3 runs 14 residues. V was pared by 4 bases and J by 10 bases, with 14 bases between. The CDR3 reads CASSSGGNRSPLHF. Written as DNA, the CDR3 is TGTGCCAGCAGTTCTGGAGGAAATCGCTCACCCCTCCACTTT.

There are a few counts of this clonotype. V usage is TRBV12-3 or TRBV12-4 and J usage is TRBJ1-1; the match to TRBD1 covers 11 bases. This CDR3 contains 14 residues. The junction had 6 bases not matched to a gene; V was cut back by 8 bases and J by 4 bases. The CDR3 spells CASGTGGRRTEAFF. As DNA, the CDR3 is TGTGCCAGCGGGACAGGGGGACGACGCACTGAAGCTTTCTTT.

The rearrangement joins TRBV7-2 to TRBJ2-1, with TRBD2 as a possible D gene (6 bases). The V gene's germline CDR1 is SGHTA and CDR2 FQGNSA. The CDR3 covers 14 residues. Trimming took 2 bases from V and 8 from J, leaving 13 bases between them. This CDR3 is CASSLPAGFDEQFF. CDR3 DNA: TGTGCCAGCAGCTTACCAGCGGGTTTCGATGAGCAGTTCTTC. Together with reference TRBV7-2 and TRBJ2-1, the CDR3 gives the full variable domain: GAGVSQSPSNKVTEKGKDVELRCDPISGHTALYWYRQSLGQGLEFLIYFQGNSAPDKSGLPSDRFSAERTGGSVSTLTIQRTQQEDSAVYLCASSLPAGFDEQFFGPGTRLTVL.

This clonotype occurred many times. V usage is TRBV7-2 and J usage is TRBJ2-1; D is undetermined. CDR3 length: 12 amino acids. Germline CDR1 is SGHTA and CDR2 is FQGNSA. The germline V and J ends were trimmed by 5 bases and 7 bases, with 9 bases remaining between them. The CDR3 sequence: CASSLNSNEQFF. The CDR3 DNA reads TGTGCCAGCAGCCTAAATTCGAATGAGCAGTTCTTC. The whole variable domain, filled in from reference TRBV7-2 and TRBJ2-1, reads GAGVSQSPSNKVTEKGKDVELRCDPISGHTALYWYRQSLGQGLEFLIYFQGNSAPDKSGLPSDRFSAERTGGSVSTLTIQRTQQEDSAVYLCASSLNSNEQFFGPGTRLTVL.

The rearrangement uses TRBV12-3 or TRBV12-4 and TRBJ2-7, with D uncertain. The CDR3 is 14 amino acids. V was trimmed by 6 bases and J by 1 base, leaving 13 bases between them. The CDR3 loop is CASRRTSESYEQYF. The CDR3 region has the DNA TGTGCCAGCAGACGGACGTCAGAATCCTACGAGCAGTACTTC.

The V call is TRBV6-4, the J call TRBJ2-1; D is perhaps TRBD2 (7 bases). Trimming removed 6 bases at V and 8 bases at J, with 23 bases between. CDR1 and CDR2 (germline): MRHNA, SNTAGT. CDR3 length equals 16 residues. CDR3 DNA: TGTGCCAGCAGAACCTTAGGGGGGGGGCCTTATGATGAGCAGTTCTTC. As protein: CASRTLGGGPYDEQFF.

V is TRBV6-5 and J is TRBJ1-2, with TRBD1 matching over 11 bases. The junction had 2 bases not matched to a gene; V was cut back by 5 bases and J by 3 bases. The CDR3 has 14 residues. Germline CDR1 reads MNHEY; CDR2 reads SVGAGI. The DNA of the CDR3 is TGTGCCAGCAGTAGGACAGGGGGCTACTATGGCTACACCTTC. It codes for CASSRTGGYYGYTF.

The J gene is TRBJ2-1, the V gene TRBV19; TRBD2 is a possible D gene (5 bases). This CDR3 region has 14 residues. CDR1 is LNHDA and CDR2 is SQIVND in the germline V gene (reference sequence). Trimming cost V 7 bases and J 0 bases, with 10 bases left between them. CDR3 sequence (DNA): TGTGCCAGTAAGTTAGCGTTCTCCTACAATGAGCAGTTCTTC. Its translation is CASKLAFSYNEQFF.